This T cell receptor beta chain appears in the sequencing data of a study of OX40 agonist ivuxolimab in advanced cancers. Overall study: Prior therapy, whether anti-PD-1, anti-PD-L1 or anti-CTLA-4, was allowed, and under 50% had some. General study points: It was not determined which antigens were specifically recognized by the peripheral T cells that had undergone clonal expansion.

Blood got drawn at baseline, again on cycle 4 day 1, and then on cycle 7 day 1. Produced via immunoSEQ multiplex PCR; TCRdb's table is partial and in-frame only. The sample includes nearly 45,000 clones, around 89% of them seen just once. Concerning this clone itself: Its antigen is not known.

Germline V lookup: CDR1 SNHLY, CDR2 FYNNEI. The CDR3 extends over 17 amino acids. V lost 2 bases and J 1 base, leaving 14 bases between the germline ends. This material consisted of CD4+ or CD8+ T cells sorted from blood, taken in a trial of the OX40 agonist ivuxolimab. The sequence was obtained from an adult with an advanced solid tumor such as melanoma, head and neck, liver or kidney cancer. The V call is TRBV2, the J call TRBJ1-4; D unclear. CDR3 protein: CASSETRPTVTNEKLFF. CDR3 in DNA: TGTGCCAGCAGTGAAACCCGGCCGACGGTAACTAATGAAAAACTGTTTTTT.